This TCR beta chain was identified in a study of shared clonotypes between healthy human individuals. Study-level points and caveats: Clonotypes not shared had lower generation probabilities than those common to all four donors. Larger estimated richness was generally seen in naive subsets than in memory subsets.

Using approximately 200 ng DNA, some 30,000 T cell genomes, the sorted-subset replicate PCRs were run. In the source study's methods: ImmunoSEQ yielded junction-only sequences lacking quality scores, so filtering differed. TCRdb's copy holds only in-frame clones and misses some; the assay was immunoSEQ multiplex PCR. D and trimming come from the DNA, and the V and J calls and clone size come from that table. The sample lists 2 million to 2.5 million clones; 93% were seen once. This clone occurred once. Antigen: not known. The same CDR3 can be traced to other DNA sequences in this sample. The sequence was obtained from a man aged 18 to 30 in good health. Some clones in this sample may be carry-over from other donors' samples. The sample taken for sequencing was naive CD4+ T cells from PBMCs. The subset denotes: CD45RA+ positively selected.

The CDR3 DNA sequence: TGTGCCAGCAGCCTGACAGCTCAAGAGACCCAGTACTTC. This sequence encodes CASSLTAQETQYF. The chain has TRBV28 and TRBJ2-5; D might be TRBD1 (5 bases). The germline V and J ends were trimmed by 6 bases and 2 bases, with 10 bases remaining between them. The CDR3 runs 13 residues. Germline-derived CDR1 and CDR2 are MDHEN and SYDVKM.